This T cell receptor beta chain appears in the sequencing data of a study of CD8 T cells in Susac syndrome. Germline V gene lookup returns CDR1 KGHDR and CDR2 SFDVKD. The CDR3 contains 13 residues. The V end lost 7 bases, the J end lost 10 bases, and 16 bases lay between the germline ends. Random hexamers primed reverse transcription of about 0.45 to 1 ug RNA. Amplification of TCR beta CDR3 used immunoSEQ multiplex PCR across 54 Vbeta and 13 Jbeta. Via MiXCR, TCRdb re-called the immunoSEQ multiplex PCR reads, giving one row per CDR3 protein. The data show approximately 160,000 distinct CDR3 sequences, over 85% seen once.

Material for sequencing was CD4+ T cells from PBMCs. This chain uses TRBV24-1 with TRBJ2-1; unclear D gene. The sequence derives from a human donor with multiple sclerosis. The CDR3 protein is CATRDGLAYEQFF. The CDR3 bases are TGTGCCACCAGGGACGGCTTAGCATACGAGCAGTTCTTC.